Listed here are 31 T cell receptor beta chains from one sample, sequenced in a study of PD-L1 blockade in urothelial cancer. The assay was immunoSEQ multiplex PCR, and TCRdb's table has in-frame clones only and misses some. The table includes 45,000 to 60,000 clones, 70% to 90% detected once. Sequencing used PBMCs, obtained around atezolizumab (anti-PD-L1) treatment. The receptors come from a man in his 60s with urothelial cancer.

The J gene is TRBJ1-1, the V gene TRBV10-3; D may be TRBD1 (6 bases). This CDR3 comprises 14 residues. V was cut by 4 bases and J by 1 base, with 10 bases left in between. Germline V gene data show CDR1 as ENHRY and CDR2 as SYGVKD. CDR3 residues: CAISGDISNTEAFF. The CDR3 DNA reads as TGTGCCATCAGTGGGGACATCTCGAACACTGAAGCTTTCTTT.

The CDR3 loop reads CASSSTTDGYTF. The CDR3 nucleotides are TGTGCCAGCAGTTCCACGACAGACGGCTACACCTTC. This rearrangement joins TRBV6-6 to TRBJ1-2; D perhaps matches TRBD1 (5 bases). CDR1 is MNHNY, CDR2 SVGAGI, per germline (reference sequence). Trimming left V 4 bases short and J 8 bases short, with 11 bases between. This CDR3 region has 12 residues.

The V call is TRBV11-2, the J call TRBJ2-5, with 9 bases identical to TRBD2. CDR3 length equals 14 residues. V was clipped by 5 bases and J by 5 bases; unmatched bases: 6. From germline, CDR1 is SGHAT and CDR2 FQNNGV. Here the CDR3 reads CASSTRLAVETQYF. The DNA for the CDR3 is TGTGCCAGCAGCACACGACTAGCGGTGGAGACCCAGTACTTC.

This rearrangement joins TRBV2 to TRBJ2-5, with TRBD1 as a possible D gene (5 bases). This CDR3 region has 11 residues. The germline V gene has CDR1 SNHLY and CDR2 FYNNEI. V was clipped by 6 bases and J by 3 bases, with 5 bases between them. As DNA, the CDR3 is TGTGCCAGCAGCAGGGAAGAGACCCAGTACTTC. It specifies CASSREETQYF.

The rearrangement joins TRBV4-2 to TRBJ1-2; TRBD1 agrees at 10 bases. Unmatched junction bases numbered 9, after V lost 4 bases and J lost 4 bases. CDR1 and CDR2 (germline): LGHNA, YNFKEQ. The CDR3 is 16 amino acids. The CDR3 sequence is CASSPTSGQGVYGYTF. As DNA, the CDR3 is TGTGCCAGCAGCCCGACCTCCGGACAGGGGGTCTATGGCTACACCTTC.

The V gene is TRBV9, the J gene TRBJ1-5, with no clear D. V was shortened by 0 bases and J by 4 bases, with 5 bases between the two germline ends. The CDR3 length is 13 residues. The germline gives CDR1 SGDLS, CDR2 YYNGEE. The CDR3 region is CASSVALNQPQHF. The CDR3 DNA reads as TGTGCCAGCAGCGTAGCTCTTAATCAGCCCCAGCATTTT.

CDR3 amino acids: CASSGTSGGSKNIQYF. CDR3 sequence (DNA): TGTGCCAGCAGTGGGACTAGCGGGGGGTCCAAAAACATTCAGTACTTC. The chain has TRBV6-1 and TRBJ2-4, with TRBD2 identical over 14 bases. Losses at the gene ends were 4 bases for V and 2 bases for J; bases not matched to a gene: 1. Looked up from germline, CDR1 is MNHNS and CDR2 is SASEGT. The CDR3 totals 16 residues.

This clone came up once. This rearrangement joins TRBV2 to TRBJ2-6; 9 bases fit TRBD1. The J segment lost 3 bases and the V segment lost 5 bases, leaving 11 bases of the junction unmatched. The germline V gene encodes CDR1 SNHLY and CDR2 FYNNEI. The CDR3 contains 18 residues. CDR3: CASSYLQGARGGANVLTF. The CDR3 DNA is TGTGCCAGCAGTTACCTACAGGGGGCTCGGGGTGGGGCCAACGTCCTGACTTTC.

The table lists this clone with a count of one. The chain has TRBV7-3 and TRBJ2-5; 11 bases align to TRBD1. CDR3 length: 15 amino acids. Germline V gives CDR1 SGHTA, CDR2 FQGTGA. Trimming at V came to 2 bases and at J to 3 bases, leaving 2 bases not matched to a gene. In DNA, the CDR3 is TGTGCCAGCAGCTTACTGGGACAGGGGGAAGAGACCCAGTACTTC. Amino acids: CASSLLGQGEETQYF.

The CDR3 region is CASSFRGANTEAFF. The DNA for the CDR3 is TGTGCCAGCAGCTTCCGAGGAGCTAACACTGAAGCTTTCTTT. The V gene is TRBV11-3, the J gene TRBJ1-1; D gene unclear. Looked up from germline, CDR1 is SGHNT and CDR2 is YENEEA. This CDR3 is built from 14 residues. Trimming pared 3 bases from V and 2 bases from J, leaving 10 bases between.

The sample holds one count of this clone. The rearrangement links TRBV6-4 to TRBJ2-7, with D maybe TRBD1 (5 bases). V was trimmed by 0 bases and J by 3 bases, leaving 15 bases between them. Germline CDR1 MRHNA, CDR2 SNTAGT. The CDR3 contains 16 residues. CDR3 coding DNA: TGTGCCAGCAGTGACTCAGTAAGGGGTACCGTCTACGAGCAGTACTTC. This codes for CASSDSVRGTVYEQYF.

This sequence joins TRBV10-1 and TRBJ2-7, with D possibly matching TRBD1 (6 bases). The length of the CDR3 is 13 residues. Germline V CDR1 and CDR2: WNHNN, SYGVQD (reference sequence). Trimming stripped 4 bases from V and 6 bases from J, with 13 bases between. The CDR3 here is CASSVCQGCEQYF. Here the CDR3 DNA reads TGCGCCAGCAGTGTGTGTCAGGGGTGCGAGCAGTACTTC.

The genes are TRBV5-1 and TRBJ1-1; perhaps TRBD1 as D (5 bases). The CDR3 spans 14 residues. Germline lookup yields CDR1 SGHRS and CDR2 YFSETQ. Trimming shortened V by 5 bases and J by 4 bases, and 15 bases separated the two germline ends. The CDR3 bases are TGCGCCAGCAGTTCCGACCCAGGGTTCACTGAAGCTTTCTTT. As protein: CASSSDPGFTEAFF. Drawing the rest from reference TRBV5-1 and TRBJ1-1, the complete variable domain is KAGVTQTPRYLIKTRGQQVTLSCSPISGHRSVSWYQQTPGQGLQFLFEYFSETQRNKGNFPGRFSGRQFSNSRSEMNVSTLELGDSALYLCASSSDPGFTEAFFGQGTRLTVV.

The chain uses TRBV19 and TRBJ2-2, with D uncertain. The CDR3 is made up of 13 amino acids. Trimming stripped 3 bases from V and 4 bases from J, with 6 bases between. The germline CDR1 and CDR2 sequences are LNHDA and SQIVND (reference sequence). The CDR3 DNA is TGTGCCAGTAGTATCCAGGTCACCGGGGAGCTGTTTTTT. It is translated as CASSIQVTGELFF.

This sequence joins TRBV28 and TRBJ1-2; TRBD1 aligns across 7 bases. With V trimmed by 4 bases and J by 3 bases, 11 bases remained unmatched. From germline, CDR1 is MDHEN and CDR2 SYDVKM. The CDR3 consists of 16 residues. CDR3 nucleotides: TGTGCCAGCAGTTCCGGGACAGCCTCAAGCTACTATGGCTACACCTTC. This translates into CASSSGTASSYYGYTF.

In its sample, this clone was seen a few times. The chain links TRBV30 to TRBJ1-1; D not resolved. V lost 4 bases, J lost 3 bases, and 12 bases lay in between. The CDR3 has 13 residues. Germline V gene lookup returns CDR1 GTSNPN and CDR2 SVGIG (reference sequence). The chain's CDR3 is CAWKRQQYTEAFF. CDR3 DNA: TGTGCCTGGAAGCGGCAGCAATACACTGAAGCTTTCTTT.

The CDR3 loop reads CASGLVWTGGGLAKNIQYF. CDR3 nucleotide sequence: TGTGCTAGTGGTTTGGTGTGGACTGGGGGGGGTTTAGCCAAAAACATTCAGTACTTC. The J gene is TRBJ2-4, the V gene TRBV12-5, with 7 nucleotides matching TRBD2. V trimming: 0 bases; J trimming: 0 bases; junction bases outside the gene matches: 11. CDR3 length equals 19 residues. CDR1 is LGHNT, CDR2 FRNRAP, per germline.

This chain uses TRBV11-2 with TRBJ2-5; 9 positions agree with TRBD2. Germline V gene data show CDR1 as SGHAT and CDR2 as FQNNGV. V trimming: 1 base; J trimming: 1 base; junction bases outside the gene matches: 4. The CDR3 is 16 residues long. The CDR3 is CASSLGARGGQETQYF. DNA of the CDR3: TGTGCCAGCAGCTTAGGTGCGCGGGGGGGCCAAGAGACCCAGTACTTC.

V and J are TRBV2 and TRBJ2-6, with 10 bases fitting TRBD1. This CDR3 is 18 amino acids long. The V and J ends lost 8 bases and 1 base, in that order; junction bases with no gene match: 11. Germline V CDR1 and CDR2: SNHLY, FYNNEI. CDR3 nucleotides: TGTGCCAGCGGGGGAAGGACAGGGGGGGTATCTGGGGCCAACGTCCTGACTTTC. It encodes CASGGRTGGVSGANVLTF.

The CDR3 region has the DNA TGTGCCAGTAGCCTAGCGGGGGCCTACCAAGAGACCCAGTACTTC. This encodes CASSLAGAYQETQYF. This chain joins TRBV19 and TRBJ2-5; 10 bases align to TRBD2. V lost 6 bases and J lost 0; bases outside the gene matches: 4. The germline V gene encodes CDR1 LNHDA and CDR2 SQIVND (reference sequence). The CDR3 extends over 15 amino acids.

The rearrangement joins TRBV29-1 to TRBJ1-2; 9 bases agree with TRBD1. Germline V gene data show CDR1 as SQVTM and CDR2 as ANQGSEA. The V and J ends lost 6 bases and 5 bases, in that order; junction bases with no gene match: 1. CDR3 length: 11 residues. DNA for the CDR3: TGCAGCGTAGGGACAGGGTATGGCTACACCTTC. Its protein is CSVGTGYGYTF.

In nucleotides, the CDR3 is TGCGCCAGCAGCCACTTGAATTCACCCCTCCACTTT. Protein: CASSHLNSPLHF. The rearrangement joins TRBV5-1 to TRBJ1-6; no definite D call. Germline V gene lookup returns CDR1 SGHRS and CDR2 YFSETQ. With 4 bases removed from V and 7 bases from J, the gap between germline ends came to 6 bases. The CDR3 totals 12 residues.

V usage is TRBV10-2 and J usage is TRBJ1-5; weak D call: TRBD1 (6 bases). CDR3 length: 15 amino acids. V lost 3 bases, J lost 4 bases, and 13 bases lay in between. The germline V gene has CDR1 WSHSY and CDR2 SAAADI. DNA of the CDR3: TGCGCCAGCAGTGAAAACAGGGTTGGAAATCAGCCCCAGCATTTT. Translating it yields CASSENRVGNQPQHF.

This chain connects TRBV11-2 to TRBJ2-3; TRBD2 matches at 8 bases. Germline trimming cut 4 bases from V and 1 base from J; bases unmatched to any gene: 4. CDR1 is SGHAT, CDR2 FQNNGV, per germline. The CDR3 totals 15 residues. As DNA, the CDR3 is TGTGCCAGCAGCTCGGGGACTAGGCGCACAGATACGCAGTATTTT. Translated, it gives CASSSGTRRTDTQYF.

V is TRBV9 and J is TRBJ2-2, with 13 bases lining up with TRBD2. V was pared by 4 bases and J by 7 bases, with 10 bases of the junction left unmatched. Looked up from germline, CDR1 is SGDLS and CDR2 is YYNGEE. The length of the CDR3 is 17 residues. CDR3 sequence: CASSTKGTSGTDGELFF. The CDR3 DNA follows: TGTGCCAGCAGCACTAAAGGGACTAGCGGGACCGACGGGGAGCTGTTTTTT.

The V call is TRBV29-1, the J call TRBJ2-1; the match to TRBD2 covers 7 bases. CDR1 is SQVTM and CDR2 is ANQGSEA in the germline V gene. Losses at the gene ends were 6 bases for V and 1 base for J; bases not matched to a gene: 0. The CDR3 totals 12 residues. Written as DNA, the CDR3 is TGCAGCGTGGGACTATCCTACAATGAGCAGTTCTTC. Encoded protein: CSVGLSYNEQFF.

V and J are TRBV9 and TRBJ2-1; 7 bases line up with TRBD2. The V and J ends lost 4 bases and 4 bases, in that order; junction bases with no gene match: 8. The germline V gene has CDR1 SGDLS and CDR2 YYNGEE. The CDR3 is 15 residues long. The CDR3 region is CASSLWDGGYNEQFF. CDR3 nucleotides: TGTGCCAGCAGCCTCTGGGACGGGGGGTACAATGAGCAGTTCTTC.

Turning to this clone: One junction end disagrees with the germline gene, perhaps due to a read error. V usage is TRBV7-7 and J usage is TRBJ2-5; 7 nucleotides agree with TRBD1. There are 13 residues in the CDR3. Germline V CDR1 and CDR2: SSHAT, FNYEAQ (reference sequence). CDR3 protein: CASSRQGTETQYF. DNA for the CDR3: TGTGCTAGCAGCAGACAGGGAACAGAGACCCAGTACTTC.

The chain couples TRBV5-1 to TRBJ2-5; 7 bases fit TRBD2. This CDR3 spans 16 amino acids. V shed 4 bases, J shed 4 bases, and the junction held 13 bases outside the gene matches. CDR1 is SGHRS and CDR2 is YFSETQ in the germline V gene. The CDR3 nucleotides are TGCGCCAGCAGCGCCCCGAGCGGGGCCGAAGGAGAGACCCAGTACTTC. Amino acids: CASSAPSGAEGETQYF.

V and J are TRBV5-1 and TRBJ2-1; 10 bases fit TRBD2. The junction had 9 bases not matched to a gene; V was cut back by 1 base and J by 8 bases. Germline loops: CDR1 SGHRS, CDR2 YFSETQ. The CDR3 has 16 residues. The CDR3 DNA reads as TGCGCCAGCAGCTTGTCCAGCGGGGGGGCAAAGGATGAGCAGTTCTTC. Translated, it gives CASSLSSGGAKDEQFF.

This rearrangement joins TRBV14 to TRBJ2-2; no firm D call. Germline V gene lookup returns CDR1 SGHDN and CDR2 FVKESK. V was trimmed by 2 bases and J by 1 base, leaving 2 bases between them. This CDR3 region has 13 residues. CDR3 loop: CASSQLNTGELFF. As DNA, the CDR3 is TGTGCCAGCAGCCAACTGAACACCGGGGAGCTGTTTTTT.